The following is a T cell receptor beta chain sequence with its context. The antigen is unknown. The data were taken from a study of beta chain features in type 1 diabetes. Study-wide results and limits: Type 1 diabetes patients had TCRB CDR3s that were shorter (moderately but significantly so) in all four CD4+ subsets.

The study reverse transcribed the entire isolated RNA, so it sequenced expressed TCRB transcripts. Measured with immunoSEQ multiplex PCR; TCRdb has only the in-frame clones, and not every one. The sample has about 70,000 clones; around 49% are singletons. Trimming removed 2 bases from V and 2 bases from J; junction bases left unmatched: 6. The CDR3 has 15 residues. The V gene's germline CDR1 is MNHEY and CDR2 SVGAGI. The TCR comes from a man aged 25 to 45 with type 1 diabetes. Sequencing was done on a sample of central memory CD4+ T cells from blood. V and J are TRBV6-5 and TRBJ2-7, with 7 bases matching TRBD1. CDR3 amino acids: CASSYPKGQTYEQYF. CDR3 DNA: TGTGCCAGCAGTTACCCCAAGGGACAGACCTACGAGCAGTACTTC.